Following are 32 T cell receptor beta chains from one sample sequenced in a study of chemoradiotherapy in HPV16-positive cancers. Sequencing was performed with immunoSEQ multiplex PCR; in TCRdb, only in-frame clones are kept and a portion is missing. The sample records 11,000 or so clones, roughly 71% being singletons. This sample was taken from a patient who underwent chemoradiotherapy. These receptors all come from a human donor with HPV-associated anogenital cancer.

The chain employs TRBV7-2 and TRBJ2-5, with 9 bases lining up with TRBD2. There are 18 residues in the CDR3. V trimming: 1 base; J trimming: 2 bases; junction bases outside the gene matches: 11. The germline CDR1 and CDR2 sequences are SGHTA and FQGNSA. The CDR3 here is CASSLEVAGVFGQETQYF. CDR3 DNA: TGTGCCAGCAGCTTAGAGGTAGCGGGAGTATTTGGACAAGAGACCCAGTACTTC.

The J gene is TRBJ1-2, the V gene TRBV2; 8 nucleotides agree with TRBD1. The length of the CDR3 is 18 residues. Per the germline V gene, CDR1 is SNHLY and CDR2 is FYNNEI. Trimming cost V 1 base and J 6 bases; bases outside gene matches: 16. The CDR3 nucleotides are TGTGCCAGCAGTGAAGTCCCCCCGTCTTCGGACAGGGTAAATGGCTACACCTTC. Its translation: CASSEVPPSSDRVNGYTF.

In nucleotides, the CDR3 is TGTGCCAGCAGCACAACAATTGGGTCAACTAATGAAAAACTGTTTTTT. As protein: CASSTTIGSTNEKLFF. The chain is built from TRBV7-3 and TRBJ1-4, with D hard to call. The CDR3 has 16 residues. V was pared by 5 bases and J by 0 bases, with 13 bases between. The germline V gene has CDR1 SGHTA and CDR2 FQGTGA.

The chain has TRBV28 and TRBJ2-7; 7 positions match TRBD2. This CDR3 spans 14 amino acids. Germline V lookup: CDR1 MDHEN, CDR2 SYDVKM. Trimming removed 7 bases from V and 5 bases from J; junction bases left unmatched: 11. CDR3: CASTEGGPDHEQYF. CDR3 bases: TGTGCCAGCACGGAGGGAGGGCCCGACCACGAGCAGTACTTC.

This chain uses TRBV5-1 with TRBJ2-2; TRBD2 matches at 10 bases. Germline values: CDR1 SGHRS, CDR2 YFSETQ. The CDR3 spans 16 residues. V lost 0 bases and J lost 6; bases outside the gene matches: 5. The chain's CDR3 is CASSLGLAGVPGELFF. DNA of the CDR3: TGCGCCAGCAGCTTGGGGCTAGCGGGAGTTCCCGGGGAGCTGTTTTTT.

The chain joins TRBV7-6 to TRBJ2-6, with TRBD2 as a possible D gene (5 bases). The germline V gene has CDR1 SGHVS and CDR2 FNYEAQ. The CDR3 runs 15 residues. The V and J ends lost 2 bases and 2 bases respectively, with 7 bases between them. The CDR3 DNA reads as TGTGCCAGCAGCTTAAGAGGGACTGGGGCCAACGTCCTGACTTTC. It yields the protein CASSLRGTGANVLTF.

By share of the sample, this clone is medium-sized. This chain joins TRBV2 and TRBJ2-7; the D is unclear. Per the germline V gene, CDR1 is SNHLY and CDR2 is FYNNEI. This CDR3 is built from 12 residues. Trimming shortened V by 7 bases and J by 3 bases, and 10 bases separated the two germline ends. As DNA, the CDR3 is TGTGCCAGCAACGGTGGAGTCTACGAGCAGTACTTC. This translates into CASNGGVYEQYF.

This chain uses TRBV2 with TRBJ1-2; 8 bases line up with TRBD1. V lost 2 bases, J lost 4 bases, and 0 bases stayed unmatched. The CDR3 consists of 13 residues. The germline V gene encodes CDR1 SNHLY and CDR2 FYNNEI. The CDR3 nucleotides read TGTGCCAGCAGTGAACAGGGGGCCTATGGCTACACCTTC. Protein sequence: CASSEQGAYGYTF.

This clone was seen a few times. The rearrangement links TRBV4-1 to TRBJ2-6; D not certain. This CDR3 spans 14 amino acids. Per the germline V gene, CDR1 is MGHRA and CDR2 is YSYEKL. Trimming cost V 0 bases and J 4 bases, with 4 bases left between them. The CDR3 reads CASSQDPGANVLTF. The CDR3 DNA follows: TGCGCCAGCAGCCAAGATCCCGGGGCCAACGTCCTGACTTTC.

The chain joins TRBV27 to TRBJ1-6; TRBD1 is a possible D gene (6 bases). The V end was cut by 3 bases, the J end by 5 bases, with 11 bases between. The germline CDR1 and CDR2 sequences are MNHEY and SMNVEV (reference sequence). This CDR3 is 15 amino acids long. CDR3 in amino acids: CASSLEGVNNSPLHF. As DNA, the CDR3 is TGTGCCAGCAGTTTGGAGGGGGTAAATAATTCACCCCTCCACTTT.

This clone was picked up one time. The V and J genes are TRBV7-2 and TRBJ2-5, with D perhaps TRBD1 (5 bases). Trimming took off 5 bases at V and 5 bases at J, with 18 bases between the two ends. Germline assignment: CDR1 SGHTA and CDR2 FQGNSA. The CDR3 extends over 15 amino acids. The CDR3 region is CASSPPQAFGETQYF. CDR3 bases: TGTGCCAGCAGCCCGCCACAGGCGTTCGGGGAGACCCAGTACTTC.

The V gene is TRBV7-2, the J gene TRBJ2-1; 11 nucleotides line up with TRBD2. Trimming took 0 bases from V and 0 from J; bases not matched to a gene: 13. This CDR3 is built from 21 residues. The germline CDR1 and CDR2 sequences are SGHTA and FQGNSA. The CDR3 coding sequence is TGTGCCAGCAGCTTAGCGGCGACTAGCGGGACCGTCTCCAGCTCCTACAATGAGCAGTTCTTC. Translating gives CASSLAATSGTVSSSYNEQFF.

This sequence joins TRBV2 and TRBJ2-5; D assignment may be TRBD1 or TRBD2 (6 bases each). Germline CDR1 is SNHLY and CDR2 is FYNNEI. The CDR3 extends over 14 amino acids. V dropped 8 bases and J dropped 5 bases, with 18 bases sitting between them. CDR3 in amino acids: CASGRLGGQETQYF. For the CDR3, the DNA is TGTGCCAGCGGTCGGTTAGGGGGGCAGGAGACCCAGTACTTC.

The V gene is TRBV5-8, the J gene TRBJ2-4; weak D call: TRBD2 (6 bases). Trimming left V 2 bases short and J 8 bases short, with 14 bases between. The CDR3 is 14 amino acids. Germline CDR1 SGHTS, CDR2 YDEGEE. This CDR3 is CASSLSAGRHIQYF. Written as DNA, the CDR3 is TGTGCCAGCAGCTTATCGGCAGGGAGGCACATTCAGTACTTC.

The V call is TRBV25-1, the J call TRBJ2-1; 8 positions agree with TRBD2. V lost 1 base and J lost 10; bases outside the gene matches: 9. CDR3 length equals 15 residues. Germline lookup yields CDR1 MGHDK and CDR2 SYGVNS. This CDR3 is CASSEFGRAGREQFF. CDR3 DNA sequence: TGTGCCAGCAGTGAATTCGGGAGGGCCGGGCGGGAGCAGTTCTTC. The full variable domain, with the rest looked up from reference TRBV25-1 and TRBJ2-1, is EADIYQTPRYLVIGTGKKITLECSQTMGHDKMYWYQQDPGMELHLIHYSYGVNSTEKGDLSSESTVSRIRTEHFPLTLESARPSHTSQYLCASSEFGRAGREQFFGPGTRLTVL.

The chain's CDR3 is CSARETGEAFF. The CDR3 DNA reads as TGCAGTGCTAGGGAAACGGGGGAAGCTTTCTTT. The rearrangement joins TRBV20-1 to TRBJ1-1; D call uncertain. CDR1 is DFQATT and CDR2 is SNEGSKA in the germline V gene (reference sequence). The CDR3 runs 11 residues. The V end was cut by 3 bases, the J end by 8 bases, with 10 bases between.

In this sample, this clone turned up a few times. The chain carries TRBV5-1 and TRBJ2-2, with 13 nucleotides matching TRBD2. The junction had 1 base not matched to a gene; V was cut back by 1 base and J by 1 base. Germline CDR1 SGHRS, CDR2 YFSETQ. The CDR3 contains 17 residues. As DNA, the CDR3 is TGCGCCAGCAGCTTGACTAGCGGGAGGGTGAACACCGGGGAGCTGTTTTTT. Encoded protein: CASSLTSGRVNTGELFF.

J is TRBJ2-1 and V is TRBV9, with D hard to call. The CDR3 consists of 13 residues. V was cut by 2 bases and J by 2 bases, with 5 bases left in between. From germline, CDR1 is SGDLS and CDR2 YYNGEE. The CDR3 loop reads CASSVAPYNEQFF. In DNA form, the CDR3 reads TGTGCCAGCAGCGTTGCACCCTACAATGAGCAGTTCTTC.

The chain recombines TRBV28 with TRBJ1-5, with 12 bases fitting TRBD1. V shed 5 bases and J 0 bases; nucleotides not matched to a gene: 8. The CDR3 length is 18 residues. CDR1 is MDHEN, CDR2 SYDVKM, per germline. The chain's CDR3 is CASSHGTGGLYSNQPQHF. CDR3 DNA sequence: TGTGCCAGCAGTCACGGGACAGGGGGCCTGTATAGCAATCAGCCCCAGCATTTT.

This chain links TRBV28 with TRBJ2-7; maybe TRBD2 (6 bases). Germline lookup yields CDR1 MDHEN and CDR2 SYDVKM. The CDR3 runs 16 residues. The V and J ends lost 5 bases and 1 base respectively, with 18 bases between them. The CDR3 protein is CASSPHGGSGSYEQYF. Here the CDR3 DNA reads TGTGCCAGCAGTCCCCATGGAGGGTCCGGGTCCTACGAGCAGTACTTC.

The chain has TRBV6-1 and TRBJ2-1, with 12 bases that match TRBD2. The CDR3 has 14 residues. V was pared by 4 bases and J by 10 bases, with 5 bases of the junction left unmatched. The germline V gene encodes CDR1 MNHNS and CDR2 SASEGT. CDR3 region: CASSVTSGSREQFF. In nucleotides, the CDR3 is TGTGCCAGCAGTGTGACTAGCGGGAGTAGGGAGCAGTTCTTC.

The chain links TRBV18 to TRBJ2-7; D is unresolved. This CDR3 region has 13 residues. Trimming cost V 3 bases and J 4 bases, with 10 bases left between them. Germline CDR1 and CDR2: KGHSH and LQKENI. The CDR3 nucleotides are TGTGCCAGCTCACCTCTCCCTACTTACGAGCAGTACTTC. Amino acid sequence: CASSPLPTYEQYF.

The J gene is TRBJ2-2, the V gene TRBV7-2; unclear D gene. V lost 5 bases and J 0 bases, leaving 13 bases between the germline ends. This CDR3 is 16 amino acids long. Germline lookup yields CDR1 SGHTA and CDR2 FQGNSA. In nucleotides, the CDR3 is TGTGCCAGCAGCCCCTTTTTGGCGGCGAACACCGGGGAGCTGTTTTTT. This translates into CASSPFLAANTGELFF. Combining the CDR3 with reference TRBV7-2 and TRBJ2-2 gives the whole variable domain GAGVSQSPSNKVTEKGKDVELRCDPISGHTALYWYRQSLGQGLEFLIYFQGNSAPDKSGLPSDRFSAERTGGSVSTLTIQRTQQEDSAVYLCASSPFLAANTGELFFGEGSRLTVL.

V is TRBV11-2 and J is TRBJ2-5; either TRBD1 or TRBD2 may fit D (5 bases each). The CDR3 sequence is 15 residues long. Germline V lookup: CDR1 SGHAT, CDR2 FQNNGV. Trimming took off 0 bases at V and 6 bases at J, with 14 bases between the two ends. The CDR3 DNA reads TGTGCCAGCAGCTTAGATCCTACCGGGGCGAAGACCCAGTACTTC. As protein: CASSLDPTGAKTQYF.

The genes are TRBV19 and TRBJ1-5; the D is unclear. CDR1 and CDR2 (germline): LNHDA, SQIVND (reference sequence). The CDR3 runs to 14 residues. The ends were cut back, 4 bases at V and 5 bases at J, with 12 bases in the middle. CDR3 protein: CASSTDLRHQPQHF. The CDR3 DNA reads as TGTGCCAGTAGTACGGACCTTCGTCATCAGCCCCAGCATTTT.

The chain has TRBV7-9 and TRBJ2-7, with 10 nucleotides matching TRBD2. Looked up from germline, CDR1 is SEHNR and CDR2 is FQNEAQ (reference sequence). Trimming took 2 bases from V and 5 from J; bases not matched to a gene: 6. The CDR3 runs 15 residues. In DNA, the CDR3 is TGTGCCAGCAGCTTAAGCGGGAGGGATTTCAACGAGCAGTACTTC. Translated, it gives CASSLSGRDFNEQYF.

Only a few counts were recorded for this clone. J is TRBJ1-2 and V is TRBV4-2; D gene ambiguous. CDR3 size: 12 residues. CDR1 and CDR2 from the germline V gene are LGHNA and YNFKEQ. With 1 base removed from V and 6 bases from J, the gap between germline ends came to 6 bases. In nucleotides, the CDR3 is TGTGCCAGCAGCCAAGTTGGGGATGGCTACACCTTC. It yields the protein CASSQVGDGYTF.

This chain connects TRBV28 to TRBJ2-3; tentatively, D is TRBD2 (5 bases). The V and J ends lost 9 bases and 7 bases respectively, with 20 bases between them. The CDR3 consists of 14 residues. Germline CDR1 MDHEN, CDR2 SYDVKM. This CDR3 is CASSGRQYGNTQYF. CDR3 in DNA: TGTGCCAGTTCGGGGAGACAATACGGCAATACGCAGTATTTT.

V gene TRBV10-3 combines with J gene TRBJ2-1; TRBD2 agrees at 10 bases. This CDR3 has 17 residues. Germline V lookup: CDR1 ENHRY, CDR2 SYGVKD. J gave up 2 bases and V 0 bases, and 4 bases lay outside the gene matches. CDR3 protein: CAISESRLAGAYNEQFF. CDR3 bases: TGTGCCATCAGTGAGTCTCGGCTAGCGGGGGCCTACAATGAGCAGTTCTTC.

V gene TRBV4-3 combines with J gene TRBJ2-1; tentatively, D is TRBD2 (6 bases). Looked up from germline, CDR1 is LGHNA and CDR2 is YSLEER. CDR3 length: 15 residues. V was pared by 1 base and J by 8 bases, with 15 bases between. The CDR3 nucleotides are TGCGCCAGCAGCCAAGGCCGCTGGACGGGAGATGAGCAGTTCTTC. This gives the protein CASSQGRWTGDEQFF.

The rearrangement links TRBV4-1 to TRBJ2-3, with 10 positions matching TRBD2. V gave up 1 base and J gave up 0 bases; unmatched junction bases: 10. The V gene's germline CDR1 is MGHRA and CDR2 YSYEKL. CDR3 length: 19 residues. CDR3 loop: CASSQATGLAETSTDTQYF. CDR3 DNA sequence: TGCGCCAGCAGCCAAGCTACAGGACTAGCGGAAACAAGCACAGATACGCAGTATTTT.

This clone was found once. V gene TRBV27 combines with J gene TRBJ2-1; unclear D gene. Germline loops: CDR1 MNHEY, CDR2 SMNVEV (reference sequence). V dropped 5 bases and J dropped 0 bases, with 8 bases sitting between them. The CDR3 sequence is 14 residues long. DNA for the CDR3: TGTGCCAGCAGTAGAGAGAGCTCCTACAATGAGCAGTTCTTC. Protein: CASSRESSYNEQFF.